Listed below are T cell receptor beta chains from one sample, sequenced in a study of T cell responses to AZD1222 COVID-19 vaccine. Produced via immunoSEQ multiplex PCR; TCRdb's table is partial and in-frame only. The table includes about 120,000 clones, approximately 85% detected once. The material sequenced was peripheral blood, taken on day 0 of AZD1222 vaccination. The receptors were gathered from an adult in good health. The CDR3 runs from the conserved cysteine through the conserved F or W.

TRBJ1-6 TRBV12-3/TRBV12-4 CASSFQNNSPLHF
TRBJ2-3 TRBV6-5 CASSGTFTDTQYF
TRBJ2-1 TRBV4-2 CASSRNNEQFF
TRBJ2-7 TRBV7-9 CAGRGTDNKDYEQYF
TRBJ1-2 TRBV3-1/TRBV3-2 CASSKNANYGYTF
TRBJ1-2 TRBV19 CASSIEGIFRYGYTF
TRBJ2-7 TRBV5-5 CASSPDTAYYEQYF
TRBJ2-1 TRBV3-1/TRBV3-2 CASSQTAMSEQFF
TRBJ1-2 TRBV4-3 CASSQGGRWGNYGYTF
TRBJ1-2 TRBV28 CASSPTPRLYGYTF
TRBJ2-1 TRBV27 CASSLGTSSYNEQFF
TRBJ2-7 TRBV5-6 CASSWGMSRTYEQYF
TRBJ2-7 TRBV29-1 CSVAPLTGNEQYF
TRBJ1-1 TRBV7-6 CASSHGGSNTEAFF
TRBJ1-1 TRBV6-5 CASPLGPEAFF
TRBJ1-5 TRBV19 CASSIRNQPQHF
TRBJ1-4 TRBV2 CASNQVRDEKLFF
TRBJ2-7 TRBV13 CASSLGPLAGGPYEQYF
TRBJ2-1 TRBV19 CASKEYFGTGHNEQFF
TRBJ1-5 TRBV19 CASKDRYNQPQHF